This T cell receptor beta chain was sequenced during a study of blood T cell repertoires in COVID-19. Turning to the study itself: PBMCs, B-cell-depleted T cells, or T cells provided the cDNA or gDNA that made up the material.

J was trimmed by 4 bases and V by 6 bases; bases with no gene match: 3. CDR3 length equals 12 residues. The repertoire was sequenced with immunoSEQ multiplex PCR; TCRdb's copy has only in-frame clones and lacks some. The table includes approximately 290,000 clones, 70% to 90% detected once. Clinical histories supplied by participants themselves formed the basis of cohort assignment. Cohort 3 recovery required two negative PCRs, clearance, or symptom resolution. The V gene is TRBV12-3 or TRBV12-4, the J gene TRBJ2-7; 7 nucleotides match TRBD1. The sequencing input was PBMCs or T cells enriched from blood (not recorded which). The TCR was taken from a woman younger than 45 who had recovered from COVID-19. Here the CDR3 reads CASRSDRYEQYF. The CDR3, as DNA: TGTGCCAGCAGATCGGACAGGTACGAGCAGTACTTC.